This entry features one TCR beta chain sequence. What antigen it recognizes has not been identified. Qualities for individual bases were not recorded, and no much larger clone is one base off. This entry comes from a study of blood T cell repertoires in COVID-19 (dated by TCRdb to 2018 to 2020). About the investigation overall: Samples from collaborators originated in the United States, Italy and Spain and spanned both the acute and convalescent phases of COVID-19. Samples came from the ongoing ImmuneRACE study (first 160 participants) plus 1,254 subjects from 6 global collaborators. Sample metadata almost always included a de-identified subject ID, COVID-19 status, age in years and sex. The repertoires were released in a freely available public database meant as a resource for research on the immune response to SARS-CoV-2. HLA class I and class II types, where available, came from metadata supplied by the sample provider rather than from assay-based typing. The prospective study material was composed of cDNA or gDNA derived from T cells, B-cell-depleted T cells, or PBMCs. Deeply sampled blood TCRbeta repertoires from subjects exposed to, actively infected with, or recovered from COVID-19 were included in the dataset.

The CDR3 runs 14 amino acids, cysteine and phenylalanine included. The DNA shown is the 42-base CDR3, in frame from base 1. Relative to germline, V is 7 bases shorter and J is 2 bases shorter, with 14 bases between their ends. Based on the germline V gene, the CDR1 and CDR2 sequences are MDHEN and SYDVKM. TCRbeta CDR3 regions were amplified from genomic DNA using the immunoSEQ Assay, a bias-controlled multiplex PCR. The original methods were these. The number of nucleated cells in each sample was estimated from the amplification of reference gene primers within the assay. Sequence reads were collapsed and filtered to measure the absolute abundance of every unique TCRbeta CDR3 rearrangement. For each sample, productive Simpson clonality was calculated as the square root of Simpson's diversity index over productive rearrangements. Drawn from immuneACCESS, this table holds only the in-frame rearrangements with V and J called that TCRdb kept. Clones are partly lost; checked studies trace under half to an unresolved V gene and leave the rest unexplained. For V, J and clone size, that table is used; D and trimming come from the DNA. This sample comprises fewer than 450,000 clones, about 87% of them detected only once. The biggest ten clones account for roughly 12% of the sample.

One collaborating source in Seattle enrolled patients while the patients were actively infected and followed the patients over time throughout the course of disease. The collaborating institutions used their own protocols to collect whole blood in K2EDTA tubes. For TCRbeta analysis, collaborators shipped samples in one of three forms: frozen whole blood, isolated PBMCs, or DNA extracted from either of those sample types. Paper-wide results and their limitations: Clinical and demographic metadata were provided uncurated, with the amount varying by source and participant.

The rearrangement combines TRBV28 with TRBJ1-2; 6 matching bases give a weak D call of TRBD1. The receptor was derived from a woman in her forties or fifties with COVID-19, enrolled during active disease. The specimen was peripheral blood. DNA sequence: TGTGCCAGCACCCTTCCGACAGGCAACTATGGCTACACCTTC. Protein translation: CASTLPTGNYGYTF.